This T cell receptor beta chain originates from a study of identifying expanded T cells in peripheral blood. Study-level results: Across healthy donors, higher total template counts meant significantly greater approximately 2-week count variance. Roughly 1.1 clones differed between technical replicates, versus roughly 16 and 20 over time.

This clone was seen just once. Its antigen is currently unknown. V lost 5 bases to trimming and J lost 0 bases, with 13 bases between them. The length of the CDR3 is 16 residues. CDR1 and CDR2 from the germline V gene are MDHEN and SYDVKM. Profiled with immunoSEQ multiplex PCR; TCRdb holds only in-frame clones, not every one. The profile shows 90,000 to 120,000 clones, around 89% of them singletons. No infections or other immune events were documented during collection. The sample taken for sequencing was blood. The chain joins TRBV28 to TRBJ1-4, with D perhaps matching TRBD1 (6 bases). This clonotype originated in a person aged 18 to 70 in good health. This CDR3 is CASSTRDKTTNEKLFF. The CDR3 DNA follows: TGTGCCAGCAGTACCAGGGACAAAACAACTAATGAAAAACTGTTTTTT.